This TCR beta chain originates from a study of shared clonotypes between healthy human individuals (dated by TCRdb to about 2020). Notes on the research overall: The cohort comprised two women and a few men aged 18 to 49 years. Libraries were prepared and TCR repertoires were sequenced by different laboratories using diverse techniques, in order to increase sequencing depth and limit assay-specific biases. For each donor, CD4 naive and CD4 memory were each run on three plates, CD8 naive on two plates, and CD8 memory on one plate. Leukapheresis yielded between about 0.9 and 10 billion PBMCs per donor. To estimate repertoire size and how much clonotype sharing occurs between individuals, the study deeply sequenced the blood TCR repertoires of roughly 5 healthy adults. General study outcomes and caveats: Sampling was restricted to blood, and TCR repertoires in tissues likely differ from the TCR repertoires found in blood. Incomplete sequencing was indicated by rarefaction of sorted-subset datasets, despite the large sequencing depth. Based on pairwise subsampling, the degree of clonotype sharing among donors was expected to be affected by sequencing depth. Because the study included a small number of donors, the genetic and exposure-history diversity represented was limited. Naive subsets generally had larger estimated clonotype richness than memory subsets did. Roughly 5.2% of naive CD4, roughly 3.6% of naive CD8, about 2.4% of memory CD4, and 0.35% to 0.4% of memory CD8 clonotypes were shared across a few donors. Compared with non-shared clonotypes, the clonotypes found in all four sorted-subset donors had higher generation probabilities.

In the case of this clone: What antigen it recognizes has not been identified. Per-nucleotide qualities are absent, and no much larger clonotype sits a single base away.

TCR CDR3 regions were amplified from genomic DNA by multiplex PCR using the deep immunoSEQ assay. Extracted genomic DNA from each cell subset was distributed evenly across all wells of several immunoSEQ 96-well plates, and each plate was treated as a replicate. Each replicate PCR for sorted subsets received about 220 ng genomic DNA, equal to about 30,000 T cell genomes. Purified libraries were measured with a Qubit 3.0 fluorometer, size-checked on a Bioanalyzer 2100, and measured again with the KAPA Library Quantification kit. Every immunoSEQ 96-well plate was sequenced on a dedicated single-read 150-cycle Illumina NextSeq 550 flow cell. As for the authors' bioinformatics: Because only junctional sequences without quality scores were contained in the immunoSEQ output, filtering matching that applied to full-length reads could not be performed. To assign V/J genes and CDR3, sequences were annotated using PyIR, a Python wrapper for IgBLAST v1.9, with IMGT germline references. Reads were filtered out if the reads had weak V/J assignments (E-value above 1e-6), no CDR3, stop codons, out-of-frame junctions, or ambiguous translated residues. V3J clonotypes were defined by identical inferred V gene, J gene, and CDR3 amino acid sequence. Percentage overlap between repertoires was computed as shared unique clonotypes divided by the size of the smaller repertoire. Repertoire richness was assessed with RTK rarefaction, the Chao1 estimator, and Recon v2.1 estimates of unobserved clonotypes. OLGA was used to compute generation probabilities for all TCRbeta clonotypes that the gDNA method yielded from several donors. The source is immuneACCESS, and TCRdb retained only in-frame sequences with V and J called. Part of the clones is not carried over; for the studies checked, unresolved V genes explain less than half of this, and the remainder is unexplained. V, J and clone size derive from that table, while D and trimming were established from the DNA sequence. For this sample the table gives about 1 million clones, of which roughly 70% were detected only once. The ten most abundant clones make up approximately 1.5% of the sample.

The donors were healthy, HIV-negative adults who had no recently reported acute infections or vaccinations. Every donor was a Caucasian adult living in Nashville, Tennessee, USA. CD4+ T cells were enriched through magnetic negative selection, after which naive cells were positively selected on CD45RA and the remaining negative fraction served as the memory subset. Blood was collected by leukapheresis, and PBMCs were isolated by Ficoll-Histopaque density gradient centrifugation and then cryopreserved in liquid nitrogen vapor phase. Analytical flow cytometry was used to check the purity and quantity of every magnetically sorted T cell population. Each sorted fraction had its genomic DNA isolated and then quantified by UV absorbance on a Nanodrop 2000c. Sequenced sample: memory CD4+ T cells sorted from blood. Taken with the paper, the label for cell subset or site translates to: CD45RA-negative fraction. This TCR was recovered from a young man in good health.

The DNA sequence is given as TGTGCCAGCAGTGGCTTAGGGCGCGAGCAGTACTTC. Its amino acids are CASSGLGREQYF. This chain joins TRBV2 to TRBJ2-7; the D gene cannot be resolved reliably. The CDR3, from cysteine to phenylalanine, totals 12 residues. Of all the DNA, just the CDR3 is kept, 36 bases in frame from base 1. The junction shows trimming of 4 bases on V and 6 bases on J, plus 10 bases between the germline ends. According to the germline V gene, CDR1 reads SNHLY and CDR2 reads FYNNEI.